The 24 T cell receptor beta chains listed next were all sequenced from one sample in a study of CD4 and CD8 cells across lung adenocarcinoma regions. Using its own MiXCR run on the PCR reads, TCRdb lists one record per CDR3 protein. The sample contains 3,500 to 5,000 distinct CDR3 sequences, over 45% of which appear only once. Source material: CD4+ T cells from the margin of a lung tumor. Source of these receptors: a female donor with lung adenocarcinoma. The CD4 and CD8 labels of this study may be unreliable.

This chain links TRBV6-1 with TRBJ1-6; the match to TRBD1 covers 8 bases. This CDR3 contains 20 residues. Germline CDR1 reads MNHNS; CDR2 reads SASEGT. J gave up 7 bases and V 0 bases, and 17 bases lay outside the gene matches. The chain's CDR3 is CASSEALLGQGATGNSPLHF. CDR3 DNA: TGTGCCAGCAGTGAAGCGCTTCTCGGCCAGGGGGCTACGGGGAATTCACCCCTCCACTTT.

The rearrangement links TRBV7-8 to TRBJ2-5; unclear D gene. The DNA end lines up better with TRBJ2-7; the J call may be wrong. The length of the CDR3 is 13 residues. CDR1 SGHVS and CDR2 FQNEAQ come from the germline V gene. The CDR3 DNA sequence: TGTGCCAGCAGCCATGGTCCTACCTACGAGCAGTACTTC. Amino acids: CASSHGPTYEQYF.

As regards this clonotype: A much larger clone is a single base away; this may be a read error. J is TRBJ2-5 and V is TRBV6-1, with a tentative D call TRBD2 (5 bases). The end of the DNA is better explained by TRBJ2-1, so the J call may be wrong. The CDR3 totals 13 residues. Germline V gives CDR1 MNHNS, CDR2 SASEGT. The CDR3 reads CASTGRGQETQFF. The CDR3 bases are TGTGCCAGCACGGGCAGAGGGCAAGAGACCCAGTTCTTC.

This clonotype is labeled as medium-sized (0.01 to 0.1%). The chain uses TRBV6-1 and TRBJ2-4; 10 bases fit TRBD1. The germline V gene encodes CDR1 MNHNS and CDR2 SASEGT. Unmatched junction bases numbered 4, after V lost 6 bases and J lost 8 bases. The CDR3 loop spans 13 amino acids. In nucleotides, the CDR3 is TGTGCCAGCAGGGGACAGGGGAGGGACATTCAGTACTTC. This translates into CASRGQGRDIQYF.

This clonotype is medium-sized within its sample. V and J are TRBV27 and TRBJ2-6, with 8 bases matching TRBD2. The V gene end was trimmed by 4 bases and the J gene end by 5 bases; junction bases not matched to a gene: 7. Germline V gives CDR1 MNHEY, CDR2 SMNVEV (reference sequence). The CDR3 is made up of 16 amino acids. CDR3 DNA: TGTGCCAGCAGTTACGGGAGGGCTCGTCGGGCCAACGTCCTGACTTTC. Translated: CASSYGRARRANVLTF.

This clonotype came up a few times. The chain uses TRBV5-1 and TRBJ2-1, with D possibly matching TRBD2 (6 bases). The CDR3 consists of 16 residues. Looked up from germline, CDR1 is SGHRS and CDR2 is YFSETQ. Trimming cost V 7 bases and J 3 bases, with 20 bases left between them. The DNA of the CDR3 is TGCGCCAGCTTTCCCGCCCCAGGGACTCTCTACAATGAGCAGTTCTTC. Translation: CASFPAPGTLYNEQFF.

By share, this clonotype ranks as medium-sized. The V gene is TRBV7-2, the J gene TRBJ2-1; 10 nucleotides align to TRBD2. Germline V CDR1 and CDR2: SGHTA, FQGNSA. The CDR3 sequence is 16 residues long. V was pared by 2 bases and J by 2 bases, with 3 bases of the junction left unmatched. CDR3 bases: TGTGCCAGCAGCTTACCCGGGACTAGCGCCTACAATGAGCAGTTCTTC. It codes for CASSLPGTSAYNEQFF. The full variable domain, with the rest looked up from reference TRBV7-2 and TRBJ2-1, is GAGVSQSPSNKVTEKGKDVELRCDPISGHTALYWYRQSLGQGLEFLIYFQGNSAPDKSGLPSDRFSAERTGGSVSTLTIQRTQQEDSAVYLCASSLPGTSAYNEQFFGPGTRLTVL.

To note about this clonotype: One end of the junction varies from germline; a read error may be responsible. V is TRBV6-1 and J is TRBJ2-4, with D perhaps matching TRBD1 (7 bases). CDR1 is MNHNS, CDR2 SASEGT, per germline. This CDR3 contains 14 residues. CDR3 DNA sequence: TGTGCCGGCTCGGGGGACAGAGCCACAAACATGCAGTACTTC. It codes for CAGSGDRATNMQYF.

The J gene is TRBJ2-5, the V gene TRBV24-1, with 9 positions matching TRBD1. Gene TRBJ2-7 matches the end of the DNA better, so the J call may be wrong. From germline, CDR1 is KGHDR and CDR2 SFDVKD. This CDR3 has 15 amino acids. CDR3 region: CATSCRQGVIYEQYF. The CDR3 coding sequence is TGTGCCACCAGTTGCCGACAGGGGGTTATCTACGAGCAGTACTTC.

V usage is TRBV6-5 and J usage is TRBJ2-2, with a tentative D call TRBD1 (6 bases). Trimming took off 2 bases at V and 0 bases at J, with 16 bases between the two ends. CDR1 is MNHEY and CDR2 is SVGAGI in the germline V gene. The CDR3 covers 18 residues. The DNA for the CDR3 is TGTGCCAGCAGTTACCTGGACACAGGGCCCGCGAACACCGGGGAGCTGTTTTTT. Its translation: CASSYLDTGPANTGELFF.

This clonotype came up a few times. Here the CDR3 reads CASSNEGTGGTETQYF. DNA of the CDR3: TGTGCCAGCAGTAACGAGGGGACAGGGGGCACAGAGACCCAGTACTTC. This rearrangement joins TRBV6-5 to TRBJ2-5; 12 bases are shared with TRBD1. V lost 5 bases, J lost 4 bases, and 8 bases stayed unmatched. CDR3 size: 16 residues. Per the germline V gene, CDR1 is MNHEY and CDR2 is SVGAGI.

By proportion, this clonotype is medium-sized (0.01 to 0.1%). The rearrangement links TRBV27 to TRBJ1-3; TRBD1 might be the D (5 bases). Per germline, CDR1 MNHEY and CDR2 SMNVEV (reference sequence). V was trimmed by 1 base and J by 2 bases, leaving 12 bases between them. There are 16 residues in the CDR3. The CDR3 region is CASSLFGDSPGNTIYF. For the CDR3, the DNA is TGTGCCAGCAGTTTATTCGGCGACAGTCCTGGAAACACCATATATTTT.

This clonotype was recorded at least ten times. V gene TRBV25-1 combines with J gene TRBJ2-1; TRBD2 aligns across 8 bases. This CDR3 is built from 16 residues. Trimming cost V 1 base and J 7 bases; bases outside gene matches: 9. Germline assignment: CDR1 MGHDK and CDR2 SYGVNS. The CDR3 reads CASSESGSGSFNEQFF. The CDR3, as DNA: TGTGCCAGCAGTGAATCGGGGAGCGGGAGCTTTAATGAGCAGTTCTTC.

The chain employs TRBV6-1 and TRBJ1-4, with D hard to call. CDR1 MNHNS and CDR2 SASEGT come from the germline V gene. V lost 8 bases, J lost 4 bases, and 11 bases lay in between. The CDR3 is made up of 13 amino acids. The CDR3 spells CASGRANNEKLFF. As DNA, the CDR3 is TGTGCCAGCGGGAGGGCCAATAATGAAAAACTGTTTTTT.

The V and J genes are TRBV6-2 or TRBV6-3 and TRBJ2-5, with D perhaps TRBD2 (5 bases). The J call may not be correct, given that the DNA end is closer to TRBJ2-1. Germline V CDR1 and CDR2: MNHEY, SVGEGT. The CDR3 loop spans 14 amino acids. The CDR3 nucleotides are TGTGCCAGCAGTTCGGGGTTTCGCTACAATGAGCAGTTCTTC. This codes for CASSSGFRYNEQFF.

In its sample, this clonotype was seen many times. The chain has TRBV12-3 or TRBV12-4 and TRBJ2-3; no definite D call. CDR3 length equals 14 residues. V dropped 3 bases and J dropped 4 bases, with 11 bases sitting between them. The CDR3 coding sequence is TGTGCCAGCAGTTTCTATGCTAGTCCAGATACGCAGTATTTT. It encodes CASSFYASPDTQYF.

The J gene is TRBJ2-2, the V gene TRBV24-1; D remains ambiguous. The CDR3 is 13 amino acids. Between the trimmed V and J ends, which lost 7 bases and 4 bases, there was a span of 9 bases. Germline CDR1 reads KGHDR; CDR2 reads SFDVKD. The CDR3 loop reads CATRGKPTGELFF. For the CDR3, the DNA is TGTGCCACCAGAGGCAAACCCACCGGGGAGCTGTTTTTT.

The sample holds a few counts of this clonotype. The chain couples TRBV6-5 to TRBJ1-2; D remains unclear. CDR1 MNHEY and CDR2 SVGAGI come from the germline V gene. V was shortened by 6 bases and J by 0 bases, with 8 bases between the two germline ends. This CDR3 is built from 13 residues. In DNA form, the CDR3 reads TGTGCCAGCAGGGACTTAACTAACTATGGCTACACCTTC. Protein sequence: CASRDLTNYGYTF.

This clonotype was seen only a few times. The chain carries TRBV27 and TRBJ1-2, with 7 bases fitting TRBD1. The V gene end was trimmed by 5 bases and the J gene end by 1 base; junction bases not matched to a gene: 10. This CDR3 comprises 16 residues. Per the germline V gene, CDR1 is MNHEY and CDR2 is SMNVEV (reference sequence). CDR3 sequence (DNA): TGTGCCAGCAGTCTAGACAGGGCGGGTGGTAACTATGGCTACACCTTC. Translated, it gives CASSLDRAGGNYGYTF.

This clonotype is medium-sized (0.01 to 0.1%) in the sample. The chain combines TRBV12-3 or TRBV12-4 with TRBJ2-1; D may be TRBD1 (6 bases). V dropped 5 bases and J dropped 10 bases, with 21 bases sitting between them. The CDR3 consists of 15 residues. CDR3 nucleotides: TGTGCCAGCAGTCCCTTCAGGGGCCTCCAGAGGGAGCAGTTCTTC. Amino acid sequence: CASSPFRGLQREQFF.

This clonotype is termed medium-sized. V is TRBV6-1 and J is TRBJ2-1, with TRBD2 matching over 9 bases. TRBJ2-7 explains the end of the DNA better; the J call may be wrong. Germline assignment: CDR1 MNHNS and CDR2 SASEGT. This CDR3 spans 14 amino acids. CDR3 region: CASRETSGPYEQYF. CDR3 DNA: TGTGCCAGCAGGGAGACTAGCGGCCCCTACGAGCAGTACTTC.

Relative to its sample, this clonotype is large. The chain joins TRBV6-1 to TRBJ2-3; D not resolved. Germline CDR1 is MNHNS and CDR2 is SASEGT. With 8 bases removed from V and 3 bases from J, the gap between germline ends came to 15 bases. This CDR3 contains 14 residues. CDR3 in amino acids: CASLMRSSTDTQYF. CDR3 DNA: TGTGCCAGCTTGATGAGGAGTTCAACAGATACGCAGTATTTT.

The chain combines TRBV27 with TRBJ2-1; D possibly corresponds to TRBD2 (5 bases). The end of the DNA fits TRBJ2-7 better, so the J call may be wrong. CDR1 and CDR2 from the germline V gene are MNHEY and SMNVEV (reference sequence). There are 14 residues in the CDR3. The CDR3 loop is CASSLRGRGYEQYF. The CDR3, as DNA: TGTGCCAGCAGTTTACGAGGGAGAGGCTACGAGCAGTACTTC.

The chain uses TRBV6-5 and TRBJ2-1; the match to TRBD2 covers 14 bases. Germline-derived CDR1 and CDR2 are MNHEY and SVGAGI. V dropped 0 bases and J dropped 9; count of bases not matched to a gene: 4. The length of the CDR3 is 16 residues. DNA for the CDR3: TGTGCCAGCAGTTACTCGGGACTAGCGGGAGAGTTTGAGCAGTTCTTC. Its translation: CASSYSGLAGEFEQFF.